This TCR beta chain came from a study of monozygotic twins with inflammatory bowel disease. Reprocessing the 5' RACE reads, TCRdb reports a single entry for every CDR3 protein and omits DNA. Seen in this sample are around 370,000 distinct CDR3 sequences; the ten most common clones hold approximately 2.4%. Sequenced sample: blood. The sequence derives from a human donor with ulcerative colitis or Crohn's disease, or a healthy co-twin of an affected twin (not recorded which).

CDR3 in amino acids: CASSSTGGYRTEAFF. The chain employs TRBV7-8 and TRBJ1-1; lacking DNA, the TRBD1 call made by TCRdb goes unchecked. The germline V gene encodes CDR1 SGHVS and CDR2 FQNEAQ. This CDR3 has 15 amino acids.